Shown below are 23 T cell receptor beta chains from a single sample sequenced in a study of shared clonotypes between healthy human individuals. Assay: immunoSEQ multiplex PCR; the TCRdb copy retains only in-frame clones and omits some. The repertoire holds 2 million to 3 million clones, with 80% to 95% as singletons. The sequenced material came from naive CD4+ T cells from PBMCs. Sample subset: CD45RA+ positively selected. These receptors were collected from a man aged 18 to 35 in good health. Some clones in this sample may be carry-over from other donors' samples.

CDR3 in amino acids: CAISVGSGARLEQYF. In DNA form, the CDR3 reads TGTGCCATCAGTGTCGGCTCGGGAGCCCGTCTCGAGCAGTACTTC. The chain has TRBV10-3 and TRBJ2-7; perhaps TRBD2 as D (6 bases). CDR3 length equals 15 residues. Trimming removed 4 bases at V and 6 bases at J, with 19 bases between. Germline lookup yields CDR1 ENHRY and CDR2 SYGVKD.

This clone was observed once. This chain's CDR3 is CASKIGWSSYEQYF. In nucleotides, the CDR3 is TGTGCCAGCAAGATAGGTTGGAGCTCCTACGAGCAGTACTTC. The chain recombines TRBV6-1 with TRBJ2-7; D gene uncertain. Germline CDR1 and CDR2: MNHNS and SASEGT. Trimming removed 7 bases from V and 0 bases from J, with 13 bases in between. The CDR3 spans 14 residues.

The V and J genes are TRBV5-4 and TRBJ2-3; tentative D call: TRBD1 (5 bases). The CDR3 totals 17 residues. The V end lost 2 bases, the J end lost 2 bases, and 18 bases lay between the germline ends. Germline V gives CDR1 SGHNT, CDR2 YYREEE (reference sequence). The CDR3 loop reads CASSFILGAITTDTQYF. CDR3 in DNA: TGTGCCAGCAGCTTTATATTAGGGGCTATAACCACAGATACGCAGTATTTT.

The DNA for the CDR3 is TGCGCCAGCAGCTTGGTTGTCAGGGATATTCTTGGCTACACCTTC. It codes for CASSLVVRDILGYTF. V gene TRBV5-1 combines with J gene TRBJ1-2; D is perhaps TRBD1 (5 bases). Trimming cost V 0 bases and J 7 bases, with 16 bases left between them. Per germline, CDR1 SGHRS and CDR2 YFSETQ. This CDR3 comprises 15 residues.

This chain connects TRBV2 to TRBJ2-3, with D perhaps matching TRBD1 (5 bases). Trimming pared 1 base from V and 1 base from J, leaving 6 bases between. Germline V gives CDR1 SNHLY, CDR2 FYNNEI. This CDR3 contains 14 residues. The CDR3 bases are TGTGCCAGCAGTGAAGAAGGGGGCACAGATACGCAGTATTTT. Its protein product is CASSEEGGTDTQYF. Together with reference TRBV2 and TRBJ2-3, the CDR3 gives the full variable domain: EPEVTQTPSHQVTQMGQEVILRCVPISNHLYFYWYRQILGQKVEFLVSFYNNEISEKSEIFDDQFSVERPDGSNFTLKIRSTKLEDSAMYFCASSEEGGTDTQYFGPGTRLTVL.

The chain employs TRBV5-4 and TRBJ2-7; the match to TRBD2 covers 12 bases. The germline CDR1 and CDR2 sequences are SGHNT and YYREEE (reference sequence). Trimming cost V 2 bases and J 5 bases; bases outside gene matches: 2. The CDR3 has 14 residues. In DNA form, the CDR3 reads TGTGCCAGCAGCTTTCGGACTAGCGGGGACGAGCAGTACTTC. It codes for CASSFRTSGDEQYF.

The chain employs TRBV5-1 and TRBJ2-7; D may match TRBD1 or TRBD2 (5 bases each). Germline CDR1 reads SGHRS; CDR2 reads YFSETQ. The CDR3 covers 14 residues. V lost 5 bases and J 7 bases, leaving 19 bases between the germline ends. Written as DNA, the CDR3 is TGCGCCAGCAGTTCTGGGGGACCCTATGGAGAGCAGTACTTC. Its translation is CASSSGGPYGEQYF.

The chain carries TRBV18 and TRBJ2-1, with 15 bases lining up with TRBD2. The junction had 2 bases not matched to a gene; V was cut back by 3 bases and J by 8 bases. Germline values: CDR1 KGHSH, CDR2 LQKENI. The CDR3 runs to 15 residues. The CDR3 spells CASSPRTSGGDEQFF. The CDR3 DNA reads TGTGCCAGCTCACCGCGGACTAGCGGGGGGGATGAGCAGTTCTTC.

On this clone: This sample includes further DNA sequences coding for the same CDR3. This chain uses TRBV5-1 with TRBJ2-5, with 11 positions matching TRBD1. The germline V gene has CDR1 SGHRS and CDR2 YFSETQ. The J segment lost 4 bases and the V segment lost 4 bases, leaving 3 bases of the junction unmatched. This CDR3 spans 14 amino acids. The CDR3 nucleotides read TGCGCCAGCAGCCCGGGGACAGGGGGAGAGACCCAGTACTTC. It encodes CASSPGTGGETQYF.

The CDR3 coding sequence is TGTGCCAGCAGCCCGGACTGGGAAGAGACCCAGTACTTC. The encoded protein is CASSPDWEETQYF. The chain has TRBV5-4 and TRBJ2-5; a possible D gene is TRBD2 (5 bases). This CDR3 has 13 amino acids. V gave up 4 bases and J gave up 3 bases, with 10 bases separating them. The germline gives CDR1 SGHNT, CDR2 YYREEE (reference sequence).

The V and J genes are TRBV28 and TRBJ2-2, with TRBD1 identical over 10 bases. The V gene's germline CDR1 is MDHEN and CDR2 SYDVKM. V lost 6 bases and J lost 7; bases outside the gene matches: 8. The CDR3 sequence is 15 residues long. CDR3 sequence reads: CASRNRDRGIGELFF. The CDR3 nucleotides are TGTGCCAGCAGGAACCGGGACAGGGGTATCGGGGAGCTGTTTTTT.

This chain uses TRBV2 with TRBJ1-6, with 10 bases aligning to TRBD1. This CDR3 has 15 residues. Germline V gene sequence: CDR1 SNHLY, CDR2 FYNNEI. Losses at the gene ends were 4 bases for V and 8 bases for J; bases not matched to a gene: 5. CDR3 in amino acids: CASSGSTGGDSPLHF. The CDR3 DNA sequence: TGTGCCAGCAGTGGATCGACAGGGGGCGATTCACCCCTCCACTTT. Together with reference TRBV2 and TRBJ1-6, the CDR3 gives the full variable domain: EPEVTQTPSHQVTQMGQEVILRCVPISNHLYFYWYRQILGQKVEFLVSFYNNEISEKSEIFDDQFSVERPDGSNFTLKIRSTKLEDSAMYFCASSGSTGGDSPLHFGNGTRLTVT.

The CDR3 here is CAWSVLMDPRGYEQYF. DNA for the CDR3: TGTGCCTGGAGTGTACTCATGGACCCACGAGGCTACGAGCAGTACTTC. The chain has TRBV30 and TRBJ2-7; no clear D gene. CDR1 and CDR2 (germline): GTSNPN, SVGIG (reference sequence). The V end lost 0 bases, the J end lost 3 bases, and 18 bases lay between the germline ends. This CDR3 region has 16 residues.

The rearrangement uses TRBV28 and TRBJ2-3; the D call may be TRBD1 or TRBD2 (7 bases each). CDR3 length equals 15 residues. Looked up from germline, CDR1 is MDHEN and CDR2 is SYDVKM. Trimming left V 7 bases short and J 2 bases short, with 16 bases between. DNA for the CDR3: TGTGCCAGCACCTCAGGGGGGGTCAACACAGATACGCAGTATTTT. As protein: CASTSGGVNTDTQYF.

This chain joins TRBV5-1 and TRBJ1-4, with TRBD1 matching 10 bases. Per the germline V gene, CDR1 is SGHRS and CDR2 is YFSETQ. Unmatched junction bases numbered 9, after V lost 3 bases and J lost 4 bases. The CDR3 consists of 17 residues. CDR3 sequence: CASSSTGTGANNEKLFF. The CDR3 nucleotides read TGCGCCAGCAGCTCCACCGGGACAGGGGCCAATAATGAAAAACTGTTTTTT.

The genes are TRBV5-5 and TRBJ1-4, with D perhaps matching TRBD1 (5 bases). The CDR3 totals 15 residues. Germline V CDR1 and CDR2: SGHKS, YYEKEE (reference sequence). Trimming stripped 4 bases from V and 8 bases from J, with 18 bases between. CDR3 residues: CASSTYRPGEEKLFF. CDR3 nucleotides: TGTGCCAGCAGCACATACAGGCCCGGGGAGGAAAAACTGTTTTTT. The variable domain in full, completed from reference TRBV5-5 and TRBJ1-4, reads DAGVTQSPTHLIKTRGQQVTLRCSPISGHKSVSWYQQVLGQGPQFIFQYYEKEERGRGNFPDRFSARQFPNYSSELNVNALLLGDSALYLCASSTYRPGEEKLFFGSGTQLSVL.

Comment on this clone: This same CDR3 is encoded by further DNA sequences in the sample. J is TRBJ1-1 and V is TRBV28, with 7 bases matching TRBD1. After removal of 8 bases from V and 1 base from J, the junction contained 7 bases not matched to a gene. The CDR3 loop spans 14 amino acids. The germline V gene encodes CDR1 MDHEN and CDR2 SYDVKM. The CDR3 here is CASSPTGRNTEAFF. For the CDR3, the DNA is TGTGCCAGCTCACCGACAGGGAGGAACACTGAAGCTTTCTTT.

The chain is built from TRBV28 and TRBJ2-4; TRBD2 matches 7 bases. There are 15 residues in the CDR3. J lost 3 bases, V lost 6 bases, and 8 bases had no gene match. Germline CDR1 is MDHEN and CDR2 is SYDVKM. In nucleotides, the CDR3 is TGTGCCAGCAGGCAGGCGGGAGTGGGCAAAAACATTCAGTACTTC. It is translated as CASRQAGVGKNIQYF.

This rearrangement joins TRBV28 to TRBJ2-1; possibly TRBD2 for D (5 bases). Germline V gene data show CDR1 as MDHEN and CDR2 as SYDVKM. The ends were cut back, 5 bases at V and 13 bases at J, with 12 bases in the middle. The CDR3 sequence is 11 residues long. Here the CDR3 reads CASSPSGKQFF. CDR3 nucleotides: TGTGCCAGCAGTCCCAGCGGAAAACAGTTCTTC.

This chain links TRBV30 with TRBJ2-5, with TRBD2 matching 12 bases. This CDR3 is 15 amino acids long. The V and J ends lost 4 bases and 4 bases, in that order; junction bases with no gene match: 7. In germline, CDR1 is GTSNPN, CDR2 SVGIG (reference sequence). This chain's CDR3 is CAWNPGLAGRETQYF. CDR3 DNA: TGTGCCTGGAACCCTGGACTAGCGGGGAGAGAGACCCAGTACTTC.

CDR3 nucleotides: TGTGCCAGCAGTTTATCGGGGACTAGCGGGACATACCCGAACCCCACAGATACGCAGTATTTT. Its translation: CASSLSGTSGTYPNPTDTQYF. This rearrangement joins TRBV27 to TRBJ2-3, with 13 nucleotides matching TRBD2. The CDR3 is made up of 21 amino acids. Germline V gene data show CDR1 as MNHEY and CDR2 as SMNVEV (reference sequence). Trimming cost V 0 bases and J 2 bases; bases outside gene matches: 14.

The chain has TRBV27 and TRBJ2-2; D is perhaps TRBD1 or TRBD2 (5 bases each). The V gene's germline CDR1 is MNHEY and CDR2 SMNVEV (reference sequence). The CDR3 runs to 13 residues. V lost 7 bases and J lost 4, with 10 bases in between. The CDR3 nucleotides are TGTGCCAGCACCGAGGGACCCACCGGGGAGCTGTTTTTT. Encoded protein: CASTEGPTGELFF.

This clone appeared once. The chain couples TRBV5-4 to TRBJ1-1; D gene uncertain. The CDR3 spans 13 residues. Germline loops: CDR1 SGHNT, CDR2 YYREEE (reference sequence). With 0 bases removed from V and 5 bases from J, the gap between germline ends came to 8 bases. Here the CDR3 DNA reads TGTGCCAGCAGCTTGGAGGCGGTAACTGAAGCTTTCTTT. Translating gives CASSLEAVTEAFF. Looking up the rest from reference TRBV5-4 and TRBJ1-1 gives the full variable domain: ETGVTQSPTHLIKTRGQQVTLRCSSQSGHNTVSWYQQALGQGPQFIFQYYREEENGRGNFPPRFSGLQFPNYSSELNVNALELDDSALYLCASSLEAVTEAFFGQGTRLTVV.